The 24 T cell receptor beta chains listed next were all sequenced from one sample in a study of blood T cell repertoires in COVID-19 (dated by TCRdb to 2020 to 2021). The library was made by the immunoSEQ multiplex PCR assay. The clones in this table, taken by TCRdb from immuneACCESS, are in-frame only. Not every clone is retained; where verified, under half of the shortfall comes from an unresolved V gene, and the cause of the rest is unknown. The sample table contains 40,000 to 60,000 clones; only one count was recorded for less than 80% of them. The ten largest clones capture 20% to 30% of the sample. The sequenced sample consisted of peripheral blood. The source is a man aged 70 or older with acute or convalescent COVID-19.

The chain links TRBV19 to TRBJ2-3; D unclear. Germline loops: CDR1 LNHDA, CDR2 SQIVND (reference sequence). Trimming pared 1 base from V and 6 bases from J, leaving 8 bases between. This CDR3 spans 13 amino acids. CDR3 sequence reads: CASSIVRMDTQYF. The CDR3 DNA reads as TGTGCCAGTAGTATAGTCAGGATGGATACGCAGTATTTT.

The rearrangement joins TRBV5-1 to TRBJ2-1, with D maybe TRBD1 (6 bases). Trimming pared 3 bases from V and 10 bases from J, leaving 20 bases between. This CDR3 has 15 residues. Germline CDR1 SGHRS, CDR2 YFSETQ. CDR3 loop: CASSSTGNPVEEQFF. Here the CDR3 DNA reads TGCGCCAGCAGCTCCACAGGGAACCCCGTGGAGGAGCAGTTCTTC.

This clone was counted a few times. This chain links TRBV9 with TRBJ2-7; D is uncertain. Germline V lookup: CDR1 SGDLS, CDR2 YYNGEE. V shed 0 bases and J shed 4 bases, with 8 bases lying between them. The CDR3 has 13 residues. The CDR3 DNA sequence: TGTGCCAGCAGCGTAGGGCCAAATTACGAGCAGTACTTC. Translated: CASSVGPNYEQYF.

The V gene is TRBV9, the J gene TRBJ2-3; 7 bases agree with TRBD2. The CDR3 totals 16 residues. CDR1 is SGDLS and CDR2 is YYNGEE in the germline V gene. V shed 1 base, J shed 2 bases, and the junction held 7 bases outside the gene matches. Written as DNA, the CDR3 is TGTGCCAGCAGCGTACGTCAGGGACTACTCACAGATACGCAGTATTTT. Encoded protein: CASSVRQGLLTDTQYF.

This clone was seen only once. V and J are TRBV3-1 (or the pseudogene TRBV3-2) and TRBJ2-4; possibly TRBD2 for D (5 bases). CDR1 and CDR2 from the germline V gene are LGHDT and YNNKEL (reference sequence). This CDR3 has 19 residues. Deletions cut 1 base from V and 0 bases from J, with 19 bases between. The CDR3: CASSQGWIGKRIAKNIQYF. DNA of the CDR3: TGTGCCAGCAGCCAAGGCTGGATTGGAAAGCGGATAGCCAAAAACATTCAGTACTTC.

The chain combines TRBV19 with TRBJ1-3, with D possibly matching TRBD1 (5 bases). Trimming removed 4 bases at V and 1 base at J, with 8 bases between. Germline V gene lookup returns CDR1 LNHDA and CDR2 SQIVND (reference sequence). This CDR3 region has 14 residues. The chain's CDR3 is CASSRAGSGNTIYF. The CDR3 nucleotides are TGTGCCAGTAGTAGGGCAGGGTCTGGAAACACCATATATTTT.

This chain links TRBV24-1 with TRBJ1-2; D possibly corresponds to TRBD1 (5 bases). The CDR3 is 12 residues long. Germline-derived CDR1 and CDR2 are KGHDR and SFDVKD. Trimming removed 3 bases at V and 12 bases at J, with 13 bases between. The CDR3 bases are TGTGCCACCAGTGATAATGGGGGAGGCCACACCTTC. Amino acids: CATSDNGGGHTF.

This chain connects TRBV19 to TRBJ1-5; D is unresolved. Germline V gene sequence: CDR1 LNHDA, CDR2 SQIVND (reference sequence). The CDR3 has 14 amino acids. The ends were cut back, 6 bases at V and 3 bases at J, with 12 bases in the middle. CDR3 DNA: TGTGCCAGTAGGACACTAGTGAACAATCAGCCCCAGCATTTT. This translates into CASRTLVNNQPQHF.

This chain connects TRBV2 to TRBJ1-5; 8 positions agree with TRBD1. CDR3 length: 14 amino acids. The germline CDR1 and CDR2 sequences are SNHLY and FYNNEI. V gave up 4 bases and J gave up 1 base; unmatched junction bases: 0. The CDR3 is CASSGTGSNQPQHF. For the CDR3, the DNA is TGTGCCAGCAGTGGGACAGGGAGCAATCAGCCCCAGCATTTT.

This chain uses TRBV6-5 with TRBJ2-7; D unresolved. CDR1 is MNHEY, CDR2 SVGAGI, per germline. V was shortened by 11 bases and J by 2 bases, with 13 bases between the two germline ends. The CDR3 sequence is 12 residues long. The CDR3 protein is CAGGRNTYEQYF. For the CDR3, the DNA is TGTGCCGGTGGCCGCAACACCTACGAGCAGTACTTC.

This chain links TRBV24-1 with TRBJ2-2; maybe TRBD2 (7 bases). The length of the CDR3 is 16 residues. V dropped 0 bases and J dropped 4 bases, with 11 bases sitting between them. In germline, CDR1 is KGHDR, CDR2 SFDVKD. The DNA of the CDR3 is TGTGCCACCAGTGATTTGTGGGGGGGGGCCACCGGGGAGCTGTTTTTT. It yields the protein CATSDLWGGATGELFF.

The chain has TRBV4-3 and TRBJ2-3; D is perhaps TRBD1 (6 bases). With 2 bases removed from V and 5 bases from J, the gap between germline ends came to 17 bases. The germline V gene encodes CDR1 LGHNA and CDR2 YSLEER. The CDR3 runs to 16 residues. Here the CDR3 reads CASSQRSGTFGDTQYF. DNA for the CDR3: TGCGCCAGCAGCCAACGTTCCGGGACATTCGGAGATACGCAGTATTTT.

The CDR3 protein is CASSVDSPSTDTQYF. As DNA, the CDR3 is TGTGCCAGCAGCGTAGACAGTCCTAGCACAGATACGCAGTATTTT. The chain couples TRBV9 to TRBJ2-3; D is unresolved. Trimming removed 0 bases from V and 0 bases from J, with 8 bases in between. The CDR3 is 15 amino acids. Germline V gives CDR1 SGDLS, CDR2 YYNGEE.

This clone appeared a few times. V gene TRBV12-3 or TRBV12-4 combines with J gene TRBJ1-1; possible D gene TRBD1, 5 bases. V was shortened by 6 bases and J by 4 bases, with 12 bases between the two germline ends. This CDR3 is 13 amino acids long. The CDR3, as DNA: TGTGCCAGCAGGAAAGGGGAAGGCACTGAAGCTTTCTTT. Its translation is CASRKGEGTEAFF.

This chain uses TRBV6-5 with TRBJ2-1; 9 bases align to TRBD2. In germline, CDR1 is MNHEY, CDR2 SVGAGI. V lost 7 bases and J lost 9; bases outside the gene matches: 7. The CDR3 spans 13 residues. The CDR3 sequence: CASTLAGDREQFF. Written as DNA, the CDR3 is TGTGCCAGCACTTTAGCGGGGGATCGTGAGCAGTTCTTC.

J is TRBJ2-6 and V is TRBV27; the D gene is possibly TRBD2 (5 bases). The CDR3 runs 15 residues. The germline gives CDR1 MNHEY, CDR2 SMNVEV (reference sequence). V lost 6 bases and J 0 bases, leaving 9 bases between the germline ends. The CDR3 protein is CASRTISSGANVLTF. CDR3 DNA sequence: TGTGCCAGCAGGACTATTAGCTCTGGGGCCAACGTCCTGACTTTC.

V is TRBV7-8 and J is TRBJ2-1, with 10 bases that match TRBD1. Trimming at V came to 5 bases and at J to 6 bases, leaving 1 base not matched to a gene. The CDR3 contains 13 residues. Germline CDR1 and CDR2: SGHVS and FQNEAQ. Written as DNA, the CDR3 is TGTGCCAGCAGCCGGACAGGGGGCAATGAGCAGTTCTTC. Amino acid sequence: CASSRTGGNEQFF.

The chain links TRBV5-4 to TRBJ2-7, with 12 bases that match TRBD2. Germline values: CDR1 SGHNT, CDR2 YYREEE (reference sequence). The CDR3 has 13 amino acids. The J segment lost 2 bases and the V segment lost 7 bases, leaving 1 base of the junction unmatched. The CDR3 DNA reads TGTGCCAGCGGACTAGCGGGAACCTACGAGCAGTACTTC. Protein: CASGLAGTYEQYF.

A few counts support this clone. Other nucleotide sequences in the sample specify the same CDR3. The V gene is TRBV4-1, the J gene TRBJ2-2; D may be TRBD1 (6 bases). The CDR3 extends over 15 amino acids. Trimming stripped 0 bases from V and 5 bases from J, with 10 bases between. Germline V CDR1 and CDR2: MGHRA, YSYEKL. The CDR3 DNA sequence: TGCGCCAGCAGCCAAGACAGGGGAATAACCGGGGAGCTGTTTTTT. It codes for CASSQDRGITGELFF.

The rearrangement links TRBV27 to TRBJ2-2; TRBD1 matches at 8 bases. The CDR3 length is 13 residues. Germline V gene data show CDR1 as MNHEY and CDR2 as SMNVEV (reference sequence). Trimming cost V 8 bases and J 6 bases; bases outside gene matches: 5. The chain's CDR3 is CASSGQASGELFF. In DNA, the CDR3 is TGTGCCAGCTCGGGACAGGCCTCCGGGGAGCTGTTTTTT.

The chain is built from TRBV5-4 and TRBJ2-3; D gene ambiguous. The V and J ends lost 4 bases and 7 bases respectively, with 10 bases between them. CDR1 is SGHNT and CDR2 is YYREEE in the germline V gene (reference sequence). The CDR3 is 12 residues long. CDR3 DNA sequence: TGTGCCAGCAGCCCCCGCGAGCATACGCAGTATTTT. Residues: CASSPREHTQYF.

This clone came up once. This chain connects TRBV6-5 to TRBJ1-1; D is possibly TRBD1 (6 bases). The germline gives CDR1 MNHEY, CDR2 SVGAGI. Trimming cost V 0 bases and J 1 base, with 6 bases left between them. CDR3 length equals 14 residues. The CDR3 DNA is TGTGCCAGCAGTTACTCGGACAGGAACACTGAAGCTTTCTTT. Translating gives CASSYSDRNTEAFF.

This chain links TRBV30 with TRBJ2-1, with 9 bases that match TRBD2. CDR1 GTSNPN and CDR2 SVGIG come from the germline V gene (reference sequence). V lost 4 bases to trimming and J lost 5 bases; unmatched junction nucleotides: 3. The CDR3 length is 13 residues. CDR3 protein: CAWTSGVDNEQFF. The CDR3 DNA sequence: TGTGCCTGGACTAGCGGGGTTGACAATGAGCAGTTCTTC.

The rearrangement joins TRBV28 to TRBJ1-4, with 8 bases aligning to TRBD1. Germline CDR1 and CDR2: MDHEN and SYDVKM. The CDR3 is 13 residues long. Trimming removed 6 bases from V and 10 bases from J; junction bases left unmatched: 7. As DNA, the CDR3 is TGTGCCAGCAGCCGACAGGGGTATGGAAAACTGTTTTTT. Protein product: CASSRQGYGKLFF.